A single sample is the source of the 26 T cell receptor beta chains below, sequenced in a study of T cell responses to AZD1222 COVID-19 vaccine. Only in-frame clones appear in the TCRdb table, and some are missing; sequencing was by immunoSEQ multiplex PCR. The table lists approximately 150,000 clones, about nine tenths of them singletons. The specimen was peripheral blood, collected 28 days after the second AZD1222 dose. These receptors originate from an adult who received the AZD1222 COVID-19 vaccine.

The CDR3 region is CASSLTDYGYTF. CDR3 bases: TGTGCCAGCAGTTTAACAGACTATGGCTACACCTTC. The rearrangement links TRBV6-1 to TRBJ1-2, with D hard to call. V was cut by 5 bases and J by 3 bases, with 7 bases left in between. This CDR3 is built from 12 residues. Per germline, CDR1 MNHNS and CDR2 SASEGT.

The chain links TRBV3-1 (or the pseudogene TRBV3-2) to TRBJ2-1, with D perhaps assigned TRBD1 or TRBD2 (7 bases each). The CDR3 sequence is 14 residues long. Germline V gene lookup returns CDR1 LGHDT and CDR2 YNNKEL (reference sequence). V lost 4 bases, J lost 4 bases, and 11 bases lay in between. The CDR3 DNA follows: TGTGCCAGCAGCCCAGGGGGGGAGTACAATGAGCAGTTCTTC. Protein: CASSPGGEYNEQFF.

This clone came up once. This chain joins TRBV19 and TRBJ2-5; a weak D match, TRBD1 (6 bases). Germline loops: CDR1 LNHDA, CDR2 SQIVND (reference sequence). Trimming shortened V by 6 bases and J by 8 bases, and 19 bases separated the two germline ends. This CDR3 has 14 residues. CDR3 coding DNA: TGTGCCAGTAGGTCGACAGGTTTGGGAGAAACCCAGTACTTC. Translated: CASRSTGLGETQYF.

This chain connects TRBV4-1 to TRBJ1-6, with D unclear. The germline CDR1 and CDR2 sequences are MGHRA and YSYEKL. The V end was cut by 0 bases, the J end by 6 bases, with 9 bases between. The CDR3 contains 15 residues. In DNA, the CDR3 is TGCGCCAGCAGCCAAGACCACCGAAGTAATTCACCCCTCCACTTT. Amino acid sequence: CASSQDHRSNSPLHF.

The V gene is TRBV12-3 or TRBV12-4, the J gene TRBJ1-2; D is undetermined. Trimming removed 3 bases at V and 7 bases at J, with 9 bases between. The CDR3 length is 12 residues. CDR3 in DNA: TGTGCCAGCAGTTTCCTGGGATTTGGCTACACCTTC. Its protein product is CASSFLGFGYTF.

This chain connects TRBV7-2 to TRBJ2-1; the match to TRBD2 covers 8 bases. With 5 bases clipped from V and 0 bases from J, the junction kept 6 bases outside the gene matches. Germline CDR1 is SGHTA and CDR2 is FQGNSA. The CDR3 loop spans 16 amino acids. Written as DNA, the CDR3 is TGTGCCAGCAGCCCGAGCGGGAGCGCCTCCTACAATGAGCAGTTCTTC. Protein: CASSPSGSASYNEQFF.

The chain uses TRBV18 and TRBJ1-1, with 8 nucleotides matching TRBD1. This CDR3 is built from 15 residues. Germline V gene lookup returns CDR1 KGHSH and CDR2 LQKENI. With 5 bases clipped from V and 3 bases from J, the junction kept 8 bases outside the gene matches. The DNA for the CDR3 is TGTGCCAGCTCAACAGGACAGGGTGGGGACACTGAAGCTTTCTTT. Its protein is CASSTGQGGDTEAFF.

The V call is TRBV7-8, the J call TRBJ2-2; 8 bases fit TRBD2. This CDR3 is built from 13 residues. The germline gives CDR1 SGHVS, CDR2 FQNEAQ. J lost 7 bases, V lost 11 bases, and 9 bases had no gene match. The DNA for the CDR3 is TGTGCCGGGGGTAGCGGGGAAAACGGGGAGCTGTTTTTT. This encodes CAGGSGENGELFF.

This sequence joins TRBV7-8 and TRBJ1-5; 7 bases are shared with TRBD1. The germline CDR1 and CDR2 sequences are SGHVS and FQNEAQ. CDR3 size: 14 residues. The V and J ends lost 5 bases and 5 bases, in that order; junction bases with no gene match: 6. CDR3 in DNA: TGTGCCAGCAGCCAGACAGGGTTCGATCAGCCCCAGCATTTT. Protein sequence: CASSQTGFDQPQHF.

This chain joins TRBV10-3 and TRBJ2-5; 10 positions agree with TRBD2. Germline V gives CDR1 ENHRY, CDR2 SYGVKD. Unmatched junction bases numbered 1, after V lost 5 bases and J lost 1 base. The length of the CDR3 is 14 residues. CDR3 sequence: CAISLAGAQETQYF. Written as DNA, the CDR3 is TGTGCCATCAGTCTAGCGGGGGCCCAAGAGACCCAGTACTTC.

CDR3 nucleotide sequence: TGTGCCAGCAGTTTAGGCCAGACAAACATTCAGTACTTC. Translation gives CASSLGQTNIQYF. This sequence joins TRBV28 and TRBJ2-4; D is unresolved. The CDR3 contains 13 residues. The V and J ends lost 2 bases and 6 bases respectively, with 8 bases between them. Germline V gene data show CDR1 as MDHEN and CDR2 as SYDVKM.

J is TRBJ1-6 and V is TRBV27, with a weak D call TRBD1 (5 bases). With 7 bases removed from V and 4 bases from J, the gap between germline ends came to 20 bases. The V gene's germline CDR1 is MNHEY and CDR2 SMNVEV (reference sequence). The CDR3 loop spans 17 amino acids. CDR3 nucleotide sequence: TGTGCCAGCACCTCTTTCATCTCGGACACTTATAATTCACCCCTCCACTTT. Translated, it gives CASTSFISDTYNSPLHF.

This chain links TRBV6-6 with TRBJ1-2; 7 bases are a match to TRBD1. The junction had 8 bases not matched to a gene; V was cut back by 10 bases and J by 6 bases. The CDR3 contains 12 residues. Germline assignment: CDR1 MNHNY and CDR2 SVGAGI (reference sequence). The CDR3 reads CAIVSTGDGYTF. CDR3 in DNA: TGTGCCATCGTTTCAACAGGGGATGGCTACACCTTC.

This chain links TRBV6-6 with TRBJ2-1; 11 bases fit TRBD2. CDR1 and CDR2 (germline): MNHNY, SVGAGI (reference sequence). The ends lost 5 bases at V and 5 bases at J; junction bases unmatched: 5. CDR3 length: 15 amino acids. CDR3 protein: CASSQPGLADNEQFF. CDR3 in DNA: TGTGCCAGCAGTCAGCCGGGACTAGCGGACAATGAGCAGTTCTTC.

The chain employs TRBV29-1 and TRBJ2-7; no clear D. CDR1 SQVTM and CDR2 ANQGSEA come from the germline V gene. This CDR3 is 14 amino acids long. Trimming left V 4 bases short and J 5 bases short, with 18 bases between. The CDR3 sequence is CSVAPGLLPHEQYF. The CDR3, as DNA: TGCAGCGTTGCACCCGGCCTCCTTCCCCACGAGCAGTACTTC.

V usage is TRBV5-6 and J usage is TRBJ1-1; possible D gene TRBD1, 5 bases. This CDR3 is built from 15 residues. Germline-derived CDR1 and CDR2 are SGHDT and YYEEEE. Trimming left V 4 bases short and J 0 bases short, with 13 bases between. In nucleotides, the CDR3 is TGTGCCAGCAGCCGCCGGACACTAATGAACACTGAAGCTTTCTTT. Translation: CASSRRTLMNTEAFF.

The J gene is TRBJ1-2, the V gene TRBV5-1; D gene ambiguous. Trimming cost V 0 bases and J 0 bases, with 6 bases left between them. Germline V gene lookup returns CDR1 SGHRS and CDR2 YFSETQ. CDR3 length: 14 amino acids. The CDR3 DNA is TGCGCCAGCAGCTTGGCGGTTTCTAACTATGGCTACACCTTC. It specifies CASSLAVSNYGYTF.

The chain recombines TRBV5-5 with TRBJ2-7; D gene ambiguous. There are 13 residues in the CDR3. The V gene lost 0 bases and the J gene lost 2 bases, with 6 bases spanning the gap. The V gene's germline CDR1 is SGHKS and CDR2 YYEKEE (reference sequence). CDR3 amino acids: CASSLAQAYEQYF. As DNA, the CDR3 is TGTGCCAGCAGCTTGGCACAAGCCTACGAGCAGTACTTC.

The chain couples TRBV19 to TRBJ2-2; TRBD1 matches at 7 bases. The CDR3 consists of 15 residues. Germline assignment: CDR1 LNHDA and CDR2 SQIVND (reference sequence). J lost 6 bases, V lost 5 bases, and 9 bases had no gene match. The CDR3 reads CASSETGVGSGELFF. CDR3 in DNA: TGTGCCAGTAGTGAAACAGGGGTTGGGTCCGGGGAGCTGTTTTTT.

In DNA form, the CDR3 reads TGTGCCAGCAGTTTTGGGAGGGAGCCCCAGCATTTT. It codes for CASSFGREPQHF. The chain couples TRBV12-3 or TRBV12-4 to TRBJ1-5; no definite D call. The CDR3 contains 12 residues. Trimming left V 3 bases short and J 8 bases short, with 8 bases between.

This clone was recorded only once. The chain carries TRBV3-1 (or the pseudogene TRBV3-2) and TRBJ2-6; no reliable D call. With 0 bases removed from V and 0 bases from J, the gap between germline ends came to 9 bases. The germline V gene has CDR1 LGHDT and CDR2 YNNKEL (reference sequence). The CDR3 consists of 17 residues. As DNA, the CDR3 is TGTGCCAGCAGCCAAGATTTATTAGCCTCTGGGGCCAACGTCCTGACTTTC. Amino acids: CASSQDLLASGANVLTF.

The gene calls are TRBV14 and TRBJ1-3; D perhaps matches TRBD1 (5 bases). Between the trimmed V and J ends, which lost 3 bases and 0 bases, there was a span of 15 bases. CDR1 SGHDN and CDR2 FVKESK come from the germline V gene. The CDR3 runs to 17 residues. The CDR3 DNA is TGTGCCAGCAGCCATTTGAGGGGCCTGCCCTCTGGAAACACCATATATTTT. Its protein is CASSHLRGLPSGNTIYF.

This chain uses TRBV28 with TRBJ1-5, with 7 bases identical to TRBD1. The V gene end was trimmed by 4 bases and the J gene end by 4 bases; junction bases not matched to a gene: 13. Germline values: CDR1 MDHEN, CDR2 SYDVKM. This CDR3 comprises 17 residues. The CDR3 nucleotides read TGTGCCAGCAGTTCCTCGTCGGCTAGGGGGCGAAATCAGCCCCAGCATTTT. This sequence encodes CASSSSSARGRNQPQHF.

The genes are TRBV5-1 and TRBJ1-5; D gene ambiguous. CDR1 and CDR2 (germline): SGHRS, YFSETQ. This CDR3 spans 13 amino acids. Between the trimmed V and J ends, which lost 0 bases and 4 bases, there was a span of 5 bases. The CDR3 sequence is CASSLDTNQPQHF. The CDR3 region has the DNA TGCGCCAGCAGCTTGGACACGAATCAGCCCCAGCATTTT. The variable domain in full, completed from reference TRBV5-1 and TRBJ1-5, reads KAGVTQTPRYLIKTRGQQVTLSCSPISGHRSVSWYQQTPGQGLQFLFEYFSETQRNKGNFPGRFSGRQFSNSRSEMNVSTLELGDSALYLCASSLDTNQPQHFGDGTRLSIL.

The V and J genes are TRBV5-4 and TRBJ2-2; D gene ambiguous. V was pared by 3 bases and J by 4 bases, with 10 bases between. CDR1 and CDR2 from the germline V gene are SGHNT and YYREEE (reference sequence). The length of the CDR3 is 14 residues. The CDR3 region has the DNA TGTGCCAGCAGCTCCGAACCAGGCACCGGGGAGCTGTTTTTT. As protein: CASSSEPGTGELFF.

The rearrangement uses TRBV19 and TRBJ2-2; 11 bases align to TRBD2. This CDR3 region has 15 residues. Germline V gives CDR1 LNHDA, CDR2 SQIVND (reference sequence). V gave up 5 bases and J gave up 6 bases; unmatched junction bases: 5. The CDR3 spells CASSFLAGGPGELFF. In DNA, the CDR3 is TGTGCCAGTAGTTTTCTAGCGGGAGGTCCCGGGGAGCTGTTTTTT.